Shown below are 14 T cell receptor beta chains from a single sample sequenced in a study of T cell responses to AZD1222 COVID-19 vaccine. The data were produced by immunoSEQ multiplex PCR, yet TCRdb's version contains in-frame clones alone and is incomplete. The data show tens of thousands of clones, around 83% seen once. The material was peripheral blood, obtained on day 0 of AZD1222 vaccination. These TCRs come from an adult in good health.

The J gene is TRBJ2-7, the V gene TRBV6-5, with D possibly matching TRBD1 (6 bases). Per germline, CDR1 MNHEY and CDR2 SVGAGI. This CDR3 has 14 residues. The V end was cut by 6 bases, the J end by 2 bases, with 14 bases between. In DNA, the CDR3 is TGTGCCAGCAGCCCCCCAGACAGGCCCTACGAGCAGTACTTC. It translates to CASSPPDRPYEQYF.

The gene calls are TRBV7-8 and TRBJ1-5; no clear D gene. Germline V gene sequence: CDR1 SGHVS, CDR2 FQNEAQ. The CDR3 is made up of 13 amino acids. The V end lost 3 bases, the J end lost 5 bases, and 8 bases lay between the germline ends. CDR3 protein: CASSFAADQPQHF. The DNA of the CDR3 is TGTGCCAGCAGCTTTGCGGCGGATCAGCCCCAGCATTTT.

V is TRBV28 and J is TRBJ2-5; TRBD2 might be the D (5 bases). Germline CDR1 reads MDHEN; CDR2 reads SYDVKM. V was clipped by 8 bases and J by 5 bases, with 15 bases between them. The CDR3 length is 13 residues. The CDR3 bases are TGTGCCAGCGGAGTACTAGAGATCGAGACCCAGTACTTC. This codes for CASGVLEIETQYF.

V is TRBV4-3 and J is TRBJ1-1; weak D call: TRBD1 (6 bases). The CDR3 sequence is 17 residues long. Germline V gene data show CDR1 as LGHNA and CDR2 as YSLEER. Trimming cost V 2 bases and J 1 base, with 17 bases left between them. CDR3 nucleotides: TGCGCCAGCAGCCAATTTCAGGGGCCGGCGGGGAACACTGAAGCTTTCTTT. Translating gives CASSQFQGPAGNTEAFF.

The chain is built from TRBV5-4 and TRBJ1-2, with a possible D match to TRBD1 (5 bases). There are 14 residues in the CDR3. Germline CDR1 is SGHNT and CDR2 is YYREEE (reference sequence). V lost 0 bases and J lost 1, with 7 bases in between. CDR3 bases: TGTGCCAGCAGCTTGGTGGGGGGTAACTATGGCTACACCTTC. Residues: CASSLVGGNYGYTF.

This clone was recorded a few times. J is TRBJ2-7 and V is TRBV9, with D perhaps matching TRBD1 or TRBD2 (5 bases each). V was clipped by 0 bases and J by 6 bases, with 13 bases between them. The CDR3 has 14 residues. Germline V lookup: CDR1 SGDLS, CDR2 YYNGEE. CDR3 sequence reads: CASSVGGEGVEQYF. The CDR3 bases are TGTGCCAGCAGCGTAGGAGGGGAAGGGGTCGAGCAGTACTTC.

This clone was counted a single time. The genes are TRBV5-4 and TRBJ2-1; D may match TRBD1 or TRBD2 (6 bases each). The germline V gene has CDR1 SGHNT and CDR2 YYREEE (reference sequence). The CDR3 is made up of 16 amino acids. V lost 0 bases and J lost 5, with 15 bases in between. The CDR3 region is CASSLGPGAANNEQFF. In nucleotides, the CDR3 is TGTGCCAGCAGCTTGGGACCGGGGGCCGCTAACAATGAGCAGTTCTTC. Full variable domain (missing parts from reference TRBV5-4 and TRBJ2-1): ETGVTQSPTHLIKTRGQQVTLRCSSQSGHNTVSWYQQALGQGPQFIFQYYREEENGRGNFPPRFSGLQFPNYSSELNVNALELDDSALYLCASSLGPGAANNEQFFGPGTRLTVL.

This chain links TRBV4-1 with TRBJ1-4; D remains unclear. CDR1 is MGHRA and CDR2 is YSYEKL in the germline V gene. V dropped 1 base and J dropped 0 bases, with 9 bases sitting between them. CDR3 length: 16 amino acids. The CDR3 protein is CASSQVTFATNEKLFF. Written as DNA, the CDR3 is TGCGCCAGCAGCCAAGTGACCTTTGCAACTAATGAAAAACTGTTTTTT.

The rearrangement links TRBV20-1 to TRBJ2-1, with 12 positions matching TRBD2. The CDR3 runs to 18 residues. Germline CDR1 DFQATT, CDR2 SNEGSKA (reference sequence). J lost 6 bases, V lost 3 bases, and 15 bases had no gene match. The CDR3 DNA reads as TGCAGTGCTAGTGGGGCTAGCGGGGGGGCCGTCGGAGGCAATGAGCAGTTCTTC. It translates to CSASGASGGAVGGNEQFF.

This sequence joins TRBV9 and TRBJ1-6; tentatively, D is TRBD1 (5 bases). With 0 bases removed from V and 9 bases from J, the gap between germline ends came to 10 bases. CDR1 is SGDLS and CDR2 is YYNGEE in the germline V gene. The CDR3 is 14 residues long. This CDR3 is CASSVEMTVSPLHF. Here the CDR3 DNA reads TGTGCCAGCAGCGTAGAGATGACAGTTTCACCCCTCCACTTT.

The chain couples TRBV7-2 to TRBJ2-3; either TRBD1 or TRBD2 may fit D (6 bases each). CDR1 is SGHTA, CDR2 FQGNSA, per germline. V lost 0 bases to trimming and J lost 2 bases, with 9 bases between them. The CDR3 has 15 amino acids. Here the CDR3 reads CASSLAGGYTDTQYF. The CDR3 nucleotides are TGTGCCAGCAGCTTAGCGGGGGGCTACACAGATACGCAGTATTTT.

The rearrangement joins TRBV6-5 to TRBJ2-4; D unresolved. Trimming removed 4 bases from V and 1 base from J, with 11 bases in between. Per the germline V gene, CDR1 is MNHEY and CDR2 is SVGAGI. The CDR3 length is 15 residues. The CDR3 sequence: CASSSGFSAKNIQYF. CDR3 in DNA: TGTGCCAGCAGTTCCGGGTTCTCTGCCAAAAACATTCAGTACTTC.

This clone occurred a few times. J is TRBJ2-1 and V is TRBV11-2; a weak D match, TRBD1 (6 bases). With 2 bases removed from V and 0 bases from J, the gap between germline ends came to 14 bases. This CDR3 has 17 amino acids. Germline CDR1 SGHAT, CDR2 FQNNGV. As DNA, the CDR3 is TGTGCCAGCAGCTTATTCTTGGGACATAGCTCCTACAATGAGCAGTTCTTC. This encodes CASSLFLGHSSYNEQFF.

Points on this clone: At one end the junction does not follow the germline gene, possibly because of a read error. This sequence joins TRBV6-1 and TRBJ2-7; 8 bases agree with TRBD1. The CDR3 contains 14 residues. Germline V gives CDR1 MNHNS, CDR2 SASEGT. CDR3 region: CASREGQGAYEQYF. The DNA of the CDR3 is TGTGCCAGCAGGGAAGGACAGGGCGCCTACGAGCAGTACTTC.